This T cell receptor beta chain came from a study of early T cells in non-severe SARS-CoV-2 infection. In the study overall: Bulk RNA taken from unsorted whole blood was sequenced, leaving chains unpaired. General study findings and limits: VDJdb matching skewed toward anti-spike CD8 responses, missing private and CD4 specificities.

Tagging with unique molecular identifiers was applied to individual cDNA molecules. TCRdb reprocessed the 5' RACE reads with MiXCR, giving one entry per CDR3 protein. The repertoire holds about 50,000 distinct CDR3 sequences, with around 10% as singletons. A word on this clonotype: Its antigen is undetermined.

The CDR3 covers 17 residues. From germline, CDR1 is DFQATT and CDR2 SNEGSKA (reference sequence). The V segment lost 0 bases and the J segment 4 bases; nucleotides outside the gene matches: 11. This rearrangement joins TRBV20-1 to TRBJ2-3; 9 bases match TRBD1. The specimen was whole blood, collected at baseline. This clonotype was obtained from an adult who was a healthcare worker with PCR-confirmed SARS-CoV-2 infection or an uninfected control (not recorded which). The CDR3 sequence is CSARDLKRQGGADTQYF. DNA of the CDR3: TGCAGTGCTAGAGATCTCAAGAGACAGGGGGGCGCAGATACGCAGTATTTT.